A single sample is the source of the 11 T cell receptor beta chains below, sequenced in a study of sequential checkpoint blockade in melanoma. The treatment denotes: randomized to nivolumab then ipilimumab (arm A) or the reverse (arm B). The assay was immunoSEQ multiplex PCR, and TCRdb's table has in-frame clones only and misses some. The profile shows approximately 3,600 clones, around a third of them singletons. Sequences were derived from tumor tissue (inferred from file names), sampled from a patient given nivolumab and ipilimumab in sequence. These receptors were taken from a human donor with melanoma.

The chain recombines TRBV23-1 with TRBJ1-2; D not resolved. TRBV23-1 is known as an ORF, though its function is uncertain. The CDR3 length is 16 residues. The ends were cut back, 3 bases at V and 6 bases at J, with 20 bases in the middle. The CDR3, as DNA: TGCGCCAGCAGTCACTGCGATCCAGACCCCGTGGATGGCTACACCTTC. It encodes CASSHCDPDPVDGYTF.

The rearrangement uses TRBV5-1 and TRBJ1-1; 10 positions agree with TRBD1. Germline-derived CDR1 and CDR2 are SGHRS and YFSETQ. Trimming at V came to 0 bases and at J to 6 bases, leaving 2 bases not matched to a gene. This CDR3 is 14 amino acids long. CDR3 protein: CASSLGQGAAEAFF. The DNA for the CDR3 is TGCGCCAGCAGCTTGGGACAGGGGGCTGCTGAAGCTTTCTTT.

The gene calls are TRBV6-7 and TRBJ2-1, with D maybe TRBD2 (5 bases). TRBV6-7 is an ORF, and what it does is uncertain. This CDR3 region has 16 residues. Between the trimmed V and J ends, which lost 4 bases and 4 bases, there was a span of 17 bases. For the CDR3, the DNA is TGTGCCAGCAGTTGGGTCCGCGGGCGCCTGTACAATGAGCAGTTCTTC. Encoded protein: CASSWVRGRLYNEQFF.

This clone was found a few times. The chain combines TRBV11-3 with TRBJ1-4; D might be TRBD1 (5 bases). The CDR3 covers 15 residues. In germline, CDR1 is SGHNT, CDR2 YENEEA. Trimming stripped 5 bases from V and 7 bases from J, with 17 bases between. CDR3 coding DNA: TGTGCCAGCAGCCCCGGATCGGGGCAGACTGAAAAACTGTTTTTT. Encoded protein: CASSPGSGQTEKLFF.

This clone was seen only a few times. The V and J genes are TRBV4-2 and TRBJ2-7; 9 bases are shared with TRBD2. The CDR3 contains 15 residues. The junction had 8 bases not matched to a gene; V was cut back by 1 base and J by 7 bases. Germline CDR1 is LGHNA and CDR2 is YNFKEQ. The CDR3 sequence is CASSQGVAGVGEQYF. The DNA of the CDR3 is TGTGCCAGCAGCCAAGGTGTAGCGGGAGTCGGGGAGCAGTACTTC.

By its share, this clone is medium-sized. The chain carries TRBV11-3 and TRBJ1-2; D perhaps matches TRBD1 (5 bases). V was pared by 3 bases and J by 2 bases, with 16 bases between. The CDR3 is 16 amino acids. CDR1 and CDR2 (germline): SGHNT, YENEEA. CDR3 nucleotide sequence: TGTGCCAGCAGCTTGGGGCAGGGAAACATCAACTATGGCTACACCTTC. Translated: CASSLGQGNINYGYTF.

This sequence joins TRBV6-7 and TRBJ2-5; D is ambiguous. TRBV6-7 is reported as an ORF; its role is uncertain. The CDR3 is 11 amino acids. The V and J ends lost 5 bases and 10 bases respectively, with 11 bases between them. In nucleotides, the CDR3 is TGTGCCAGCAGTGAGTCCAAAAACCAGTACTTC. Its translation is CASSESKNQYF.

This clone came up a few times. A read error may produce the germline difference seen at one junction end. The genes are TRBV14 and TRBJ1-1; the D gene is possibly TRBD1 (6 bases). CDR1 SGHDN and CDR2 FVKESK come from the germline V gene. The CDR3 extends over 16 amino acids. This CDR3 is CASSQGVGGVNNEAFF. The CDR3 region has the DNA TGTGCCAGCAGCCAAGGTGTGGGGGGCGTTAACAATGAAGCTTTCTTT.

V and J are TRBV5-1 and TRBJ1-2; D is undetermined. The germline CDR1 and CDR2 sequences are SGHRS and YFSETQ. V was cut by 4 bases and J by 0 bases, with 13 bases left in between. The CDR3 consists of 15 residues. The CDR3, as DNA: TGCGCCAGCAGCGGAGACCCCGAAGCTAACTATGGCTACACCTTC. Translated: CASSGDPEANYGYTF.

The CDR3 sequence is CASIDRAANTEAFF. The CDR3 DNA follows: TGTGCCAGCATTGACAGGGCCGCGAACACTGAAGCTTTCTTT. J is TRBJ1-1 and V is TRBV6-8, with 7 nucleotides matching TRBD1. The germline gives CDR1 MNHGY, CDR2 SAAAGT. V dropped 7 bases and J dropped 1; count of bases not matched to a gene: 6. The CDR3 length is 14 residues.

By its share, this clone is hyperexpanded. The rearrangement uses TRBV19 and TRBJ1-5; D possibly corresponds to TRBD1 (5 bases). V shed 6 bases and J shed 5 bases, with 11 bases lying between them. The CDR3 loop spans 13 amino acids. Germline CDR1 reads LNHDA; CDR2 reads SQIVND (reference sequence). CDR3 loop: CASSTGVDQPQHF. The CDR3 region has the DNA TGTGCCAGTAGCACAGGAGTTGATCAGCCCCAGCATTTT.